A selection of T cell receptor beta chains follows, all from one sample in a study of cytomegalovirus exposure and HLA in healthy donors. Sequencing was performed with immunoSEQ multiplex PCR; in TCRdb, only in-frame clones are kept and a portion is missing. The repertoire consists of roughly 100,000 clones, with 69% occurring once and the leading ten covering more than 2.5%. The sequencing input was PBMCs. Source of these receptors: a man aged 25 to 40 in good health and CMV-seronegative. CDR3s include the opening cysteine and the closing phenylalanine or tryptophan. D genes are given only for firm matches. Clone size appears in some rows only: once, few, many, or a class for an expanded clone.

TRBD2	TRBV7-2	-	TRBJ2-2	TGTGCCAGCAGCTGGTGGGAGGGCCGAACCGGGGAGCTGTTTTTT	CASSWWEGRTGELFF
-	TRBV15	-	TRBJ1-1	TGTGCCACCAGCAGAGAGGGGTTTAGGACAGACGAAGCTTTCTTT	CATSREGFRTDEAFF
-	TRBV2	-	TRBJ1-4	TGTGCCAGCAGTGAATTGGACAGCTCTAAGACTAATGAAAAACTGTTTTTT	CASSELDSSKTNEKLFF
TRBD1	TRBV10-3	-	TRBJ2-1	TGTGCCACCAGCGCGGGGCCGGGACAGGACTACAATGAGCAGTTCTTC	CATSAGPGQDYNEQFF
-	TRBV4-3	few	TRBJ2-1	TGCGCCAGCAGCCGATCACAGGGTATCAATGAGCAGTTCTTC	CASSRSQGINEQFF
-	TRBV6-1	-	TRBJ1-1	TGTGCCAGCAGTGAAGCGCCAGGCAGGGAAGCTTTCTTT	CASSEAPGREAFF
TRBD1	TRBV28	-	TRBJ1-4	TGTGCCAGCAGTTTATGGGCGACAGGGACAAATGAAAAACTGTTTTTT	CASSLWATGTNEKLFF
-	TRBV30	-	TRBJ2-1	TGTGCCCTAGCGTCATACAATGAGCAGTTCTTC	CALASYNEQFF
-	TRBV29-1	-	TRBJ2-3	TGCAGCGTTGAAGTGTCCGCTAGCAGCCGCACAGATACGCAGTATTTT	CSVEVSASSRTDTQYF
TRBD2	TRBV19	-	TRBJ2-7	TGTGCCAGTAGTATAGGCGGGAGACCCACCTACGAGCAGTACTTC	CASSIGGRPTYEQYF
TRBD1	TRBV6-5	-	TRBJ2-7	TGTGCCAGCAGTTACTCCCTGGTAGACAGGGACTACGAGCAGTACTTC	CASSYSLVDRDYEQYF
-	TRBV12-1	once	TRBJ1-1	TGTGCCAGCAGCTTGACAGGAGTGAACACTGAAGCTTTCTTT	CASSLTGVNTEAFF
-	TRBV4-3	-	TRBJ2-1	TGCGCCAGCAGCCAAGAAGGACGGACTAACTCCTACAATGAGCAGTTCTTC	CASSQEGRTNSYNEQFF
TRBD2	TRBV7-9	few	TRBJ2-1	TGTGCCAGCAGCTTTAGACGGCGGGAGGGGGATGAGCAGTTCTTC	CASSFRRREGDEQFF
-	TRBV5-1	-	TRBJ1-1	TGCGCCAGCAGCTGGGGACACGGGAACACTGAAGCTTTCTTT	CASSWGHGNTEAFF
TRBD1	TRBV28	-	TRBJ1-2	TGTGCCAGCGGTCAGGGGGGTTATGGCTACACCTTC	CASGQGGYGYTF
-	TRBV5-1	once	TRBJ2-1	TGCGCCAGCAGCTTGGGGTTCAGCTCCTACAATGAGCAGTTCTTC	CASSLGFSSYNEQFF
-	TRBV19	-	TRBJ1-5	TGTGCCAGTAGTATACAGGGATCGAGCAATCAGCCCCAGCATTTT	CASSIQGSSNQPQHF
TRBD1	TRBV9	-	TRBJ1-1	TGTGCCACCAAAAGAGGGGACAGTGAGAACACTGAAGCTTTCTTT	CATKRGDSENTEAFF
-	TRBV28	-	TRBJ2-3	TGTGCCAGCAGTCCCTCCAAGGGGGATACGCAGTATTTT	CASSPSKGDTQYF
TRBD2	TRBV9	-	TRBJ2-1	TGTGCCAGCAGCGTAGTGGTAGGCGGGAGTACGAATGAGCAGTTCTTC	CASSVVVGGSTNEQFF
TRBD2	TRBV29-1	-	TRBJ2-1	TGCAGCGTAACTCCTAGCGGGAGCTCCTACAATGAGCAGTTCTTC	CSVTPSGSSYNEQFF
-	TRBV7-3	-	TRBJ1-1	TGTGCCAGCAGCCCCACCACGGAGGGCACTGAAGCTTTCTTT	CASSPTTEGTEAFF
TRBD2	TRBV18	few	TRBJ2-7	TGTGCCAGCTCACCTCGACTAGCGGGGATGTACGAGCAGTACTTC	CASSPRLAGMYEQYF
-	TRBV7-2	-	TRBJ1-4	TGTGCCAGCAGCCCCTATGGGGGGGCGACGAATGAAAAACTGTTTTTT	CASSPYGGATNEKLFF
-	TRBV7-9	-	TRBJ2-6	TGTGCCAGCAGCTTAAGGAGCTCTGGGGCCAACGTCCTGACTTTC	CASSLRSSGANVLTF
TRBD1	TRBV28	-	TRBJ2-5	TGTGCCAGCAGTAGATACAGGGGAGAGACCCAGTACTTC	CASSRYRGETQYF
-	TRBV7-2	-	TRBJ2-2	TGTGCCAGCAGCTTCCAGGGTGGAGACGGGGAGCTGTTTTTT	CASSFQGGDGELFF
TRBD2	TRBV9	-	TRBJ2-1	TGTGCCAGCAGCCCTAGAGCGGGGCCCTCCTACAATGAGCAGTTCTTC	CASSPRAGPSYNEQFF
-	TRBV9	-	TRBJ2-5	TGTGCCAGCAGCGCGTCTTCGGCTCTCCGAGGGGAGACCCAGTACTTC	CASSASSALRGETQYF
-	TRBV6-1	-	TRBJ2-1	TGTGCCAGCAGTCGAGCTCCAAATGAGCAGTTCTTC	CASSRAPNEQFF
TRBD1	TRBV18	once	TRBJ1-1	TGTGCCAGCTCCCAGACAGGGAGCACTGAAGCTTTCTTT	CASSQTGSTEAFF
-	TRBV7-2	-	TRBJ1-5	TGTGCCAGCAGCTTAGGCGGGGGCGGTCAGCCCCAGCATTTT	CASSLGGGGQPQHF
TRBD1	TRBV9	-	TRBJ2-7	TGTGCCAGCAGCGTAGAACAGGGGGCGAGGGAGCAGTACTTC	CASSVEQGAREQYF